The 26 T cell receptor beta chains below all came from one sample that was sequenced in a study of control samples from healthy donors and cancer patients. The assay was immunoSEQ multiplex PCR, and TCRdb's table has in-frame clones only and misses some. The sample contains fewer than 120,000 clones, over 75% of which appear only once. Sequencing was carried out using PBMCs. The receptors stem from a woman aged 55-69 years with lung cancer.

The chain carries TRBV10-3 and TRBJ2-2; 10 positions match TRBD1. Germline values: CDR1 ENHRY, CDR2 SYGVKD. The CDR3 is 15 amino acids. J lost 7 bases, V lost 7 bases, and 9 bases had no gene match. The CDR3 sequence is CAINTGTGANGELFF. The CDR3 region has the DNA TGTGCCATCAACACCGGGACAGGGGCTAACGGGGAGCTGTTTTTT.

V is TRBV30 and J is TRBJ2-3, with TRBD2 matching 8 bases. The CDR3 is 16 residues long. Germline CDR1 is GTSNPN and CDR2 is SVGIG (reference sequence). With V trimmed by 1 base and J by 0 bases, 6 bases remained unmatched. In nucleotides, the CDR3 is TGTGCCTGGAGTGCCCTAGCGGGTACTAGCACAGATACGCAGTATTTT. Amino acids: CAWSALAGTSTDTQYF.

The V and J genes are TRBV9 and TRBJ2-1, with 10 nucleotides matching TRBD2. The CDR3 length is 17 residues. The germline gives CDR1 SGDLS, CDR2 YYNGEE. Trimming cost V 4 bases and J 9 bases; bases outside gene matches: 16. DNA of the CDR3: TGTGCCAGCAGCCCCCACCACCTAGCGGGGGAATACGGTGAGCAGTTCTTC. It encodes CASSPHHLAGEYGEQFF.

The chain employs TRBV12-5 and TRBJ1-1; D is ambiguous. The germline V gene has CDR1 LGHNT and CDR2 FRNRAP. This CDR3 has 12 amino acids. V gave up 1 base and J gave up 10 bases, with 10 bases separating them. CDR3 residues: CASGLALYTAFF. The CDR3 nucleotides are TGTGCTAGTGGTTTGGCCCTGTACACAGCTTTCTTT. The whole variable domain, filled in from reference TRBV12-5 and TRBJ1-1, reads DARVTQTPRHKVTEMGQEVTMRCQPILGHNTVFWYRQTMMQGLELLAYFRNRAPLDDSGMPKDRFSAEMPDATLATLKIQPSEPRDSAVYFCASGLALYTAFFGQGTRLTVV.

This clone was seen only once. The chain has TRBV19 and TRBJ1-1; no clear D. The CDR3 runs to 13 residues. The germline V gene encodes CDR1 LNHDA and CDR2 SQIVND (reference sequence). The V end was cut by 10 bases, the J end by 7 bases, with 19 bases between. CDR3 amino acids: CAIRTPGGDEAFF. The CDR3 bases are TGTGCCATCCGCACCCCGGGAGGCGATGAAGCTTTCTTT.

The chain recombines TRBV3-1 (or the pseudogene TRBV3-2) with TRBJ2-2, with D hard to call. V was shortened by 0 bases and J by 3 bases, with 11 bases between the two germline ends. CDR1 LGHDT and CDR2 YNNKEL come from the germline V gene (reference sequence). The CDR3 totals 16 residues. DNA of the CDR3: TGTGCCAGCAGCCAAGATCTGCAGTCCTACACCGGGGAGCTGTTTTTT. It codes for CASSQDLQSYTGELFF.

This sequence joins TRBV27 and TRBJ1-6, with D unclear. CDR3 length: 12 residues. Germline V lookup: CDR1 MNHEY, CDR2 SMNVEV (reference sequence). Deletions cut 6 bases from V and 5 bases from J, with 5 bases between. Here the CDR3 DNA reads TGTGCCAGCAGAGGTAATAATTCACCCCTCCACTTT. It is translated as CASRGNNSPLHF.

The rearrangement uses TRBV3-1 (or the pseudogene TRBV3-2) and TRBJ1-3; D is undetermined. This CDR3 spans 17 amino acids. Trimming left V 0 bases short and J 0 bases short, with 12 bases between. Germline CDR1 and CDR2: LGHDT and YNNKEL (reference sequence). This CDR3 is CASSQESGDFSGNTIYF. CDR3 nucleotides: TGTGCCAGCAGCCAAGAGAGCGGTGACTTCTCTGGAAACACCATATATTTT.

The sample holds one count of this clone. The V call is TRBV19, the J call TRBJ1-3; D is ambiguous. The length of the CDR3 is 16 residues. V was pared by 0 bases and J by 1 base, with 10 bases between. Per germline, CDR1 LNHDA and CDR2 SQIVND (reference sequence). The CDR3 spells CASSIDFSSSGNTIYF. The CDR3 DNA is TGTGCCAGTAGTATAGATTTCTCCAGTTCTGGAAACACCATATATTTT.

The chain has TRBV3-1 (or the pseudogene TRBV3-2) and TRBJ2-6; tentatively, D is TRBD2 (5 bases). With 3 bases removed from V and 8 bases from J, the gap between germline ends came to 17 bases. This CDR3 is 16 amino acids long. Germline V gene sequence: CDR1 LGHDT, CDR2 YNNKEL (reference sequence). The CDR3 loop reads CASSQPGKLLSNVLTF. The CDR3 DNA is TGTGCCAGCAGCCAGCCCGGGAAGCTTTTATCCAACGTCCTGACTTTC.

This clone showed up just once. The chain links TRBV2 to TRBJ1-1, with no clear D. Trimming took off 4 bases at V and 6 bases at J, with 15 bases between the two ends. Germline V lookup: CDR1 SNHLY, CDR2 FYNNEI. This CDR3 has 14 residues. The CDR3 region has the DNA TGTGCCAGCAGTGTCGGGTCACCCGCCGCTGAAGCTTTCTTT. This gives the protein CASSVGSPAAEAFF.

The chain combines TRBV6-5 with TRBJ2-5, with D possibly TRBD2 on 7 matching bases. With 10 bases removed from V and 2 bases from J, the gap between germline ends came to 14 bases. CDR3 length equals 13 residues. Per the germline V gene, CDR1 is MNHEY and CDR2 is SVGAGI. This chain's CDR3 is CATRGANQETQYF. CDR3 nucleotide sequence: TGTGCCACACGGGGGGCGAATCAAGAGACCCAGTACTTC.

This clone was seen a few times. V is TRBV4-1 and J is TRBJ2-3, with 7 bases that match TRBD1. Germline CDR1 and CDR2: MGHRA and YSYEKL. The CDR3 is made up of 16 amino acids. V dropped 1 base and J dropped 2; count of bases not matched to a gene: 6. CDR3 bases: TGCGCCAGCAGCCAAGGACAAACAGGGGTCACAGATACGCAGTATTTT. Amino acid sequence: CASSQGQTGVTDTQYF.

This chain joins TRBV5-4 and TRBJ2-1; TRBD1 might be the D (6 bases). Per the germline V gene, CDR1 is SGHNT and CDR2 is YYREEE (reference sequence). Trimming removed 3 bases at V and 2 bases at J, with 12 bases between. This CDR3 has 15 residues. The CDR3 DNA reads TGTGCCAGCAGCTCCGCAGGGGTGCCCTACAATGAGCAGTTCTTC. Its protein is CASSSAGVPYNEQFF.

The rearrangement joins TRBV18 to TRBJ1-1; a possible D gene is TRBD1 (5 bases). The CDR3 sequence is 14 residues long. Looked up from germline, CDR1 is KGHSH and CDR2 is LQKENI. The V and J ends lost 3 bases and 1 base respectively, with 9 bases between them. The CDR3 sequence is CASSPRQPNTEAFF. For the CDR3, the DNA is TGTGCCAGCTCACCGCGACAGCCGAACACTGAAGCTTTCTTT.

Only one count was recorded for this clone. V usage is TRBV5-5 and J usage is TRBJ2-1; 8 bases are a match to TRBD1. CDR3 length: 16 amino acids. With 0 bases clipped from V and 7 bases from J, the junction kept 9 bases outside the gene matches. CDR1 SGHKS and CDR2 YYEKEE come from the germline V gene (reference sequence). The CDR3 spells CASSLVGAGGKNEQFF. CDR3 in DNA: TGTGCCAGCAGCTTGGTAGGGGCAGGGGGCAAGAATGAGCAGTTCTTC.

J is TRBJ1-6 and V is TRBV5-1; 9 bases are shared with TRBD1. The CDR3 has 17 amino acids. Germline-derived CDR1 and CDR2 are SGHRS and YFSETQ. After removal of 5 bases from V and 6 bases from J, the junction contained 12 bases not matched to a gene. This CDR3 is CASSGTPGQGANSPLHF. CDR3 in DNA: TGCGCCAGCAGTGGAACTCCGGGACAGGGCGCTAATTCACCCCTCCACTTT.

This chain uses TRBV2 with TRBJ1-5; 7 nucleotides align to TRBD1. Per germline, CDR1 SNHLY and CDR2 FYNNEI. V gave up 6 bases and J gave up 3 bases; unmatched junction bases: 5. The CDR3 loop spans 14 amino acids. CDR3 residues: CASSQDRVNQPQHF. The CDR3 DNA sequence: TGTGCCAGCAGCCAAGACAGGGTCAATCAGCCCCAGCATTTT.

V and J are TRBV18 and TRBJ2-3; no reliable D call. The ends were cut back, 4 bases at V and 0 bases at J, with 8 bases in the middle. Germline V CDR1 and CDR2: KGHSH, LQKENI. The CDR3 runs to 14 residues. DNA of the CDR3: TGTGCCAGCTCACGGACGTCTAGCACAGATACGCAGTATTTT. This codes for CASSRTSSTDTQYF.

The chain has TRBV4-1 and TRBJ1-1; D gene uncertain. The CDR3 extends over 14 amino acids. The V and J ends lost 6 bases and 0 bases respectively, with 11 bases between them. The germline V gene has CDR1 MGHRA and CDR2 YSYEKL. CDR3 region: CASRDLQLNTEAFF. As DNA, the CDR3 is TGCGCCAGCAGAGACTTACAACTGAACACTGAAGCTTTCTTT.

V gene TRBV19 combines with J gene TRBJ2-3, with a possible D match to TRBD2 (6 bases). The CDR3 has 15 residues. From germline, CDR1 is LNHDA and CDR2 SQIVND (reference sequence). With 7 bases removed from V and 0 bases from J, the gap between germline ends came to 14 bases. As DNA, the CDR3 is TGTGCCAGTATCCCCGGGACTCGGAGCACAGATACGCAGTATTTT. Its translation: CASIPGTRSTDTQYF. The variable domain in full, completed from reference TRBV19 and TRBJ2-3, reads DGGITQSPKYLFRKEGQNVTLSCEQNLNHDAMYWYRQDPGQGLRLIYYSQIVNDFQKGDIAEGYSVSREKKESFPLTVTSAQKNPTAFYLCASIPGTRSTDTQYFGPGTRLTVL.

This clone was seen just once. This rearrangement joins TRBV21-1 to TRBJ2-2; the DNA was not used to check the table's D call, TRBD1. TRBV21-1 is a documented pseudogene. The CDR3 length is 16 residues. The CDR3: CASSKGRSRVTGELFF. The CDR3 nucleotides are TGTGCCAGCAGCAAAGGAAGGTCCAGGGTTACTGGGGAGCTGTTTTTT.

This clone appeared a single time. The chain uses TRBV30 and TRBJ2-3; perhaps TRBD2 as D (6 bases). From germline, CDR1 is GTSNPN and CDR2 SVGIG (reference sequence). This CDR3 contains 16 residues. V was trimmed by 2 bases and J by 2 bases, leaving 17 bases between them. The CDR3 sequence is CAWSFPQGGATDTQYF. In DNA, the CDR3 is TGTGCCTGGAGTTTCCCTCAGGGCGGGGCCACAGATACGCAGTATTTT.

The genes are TRBV18 and TRBJ2-2; D is possibly TRBD1 or TRBD2 (7 bases each). Trimming removed 1 base at V and 4 bases at J, with 16 bases between. This CDR3 has 17 amino acids. The V gene's germline CDR1 is KGHSH and CDR2 LQKENI. DNA of the CDR3: TGTGCCAGCTCACCACGGAATCCAGGGGGGGGCACCGGGGAGCTGTTTTTT. Amino acids: CASSPRNPGGGTGELFF.

This chain uses TRBV7-9 with TRBJ1-1; the D is unclear. V was shortened by 5 bases and J by 1 base, with 14 bases between the two germline ends. Germline loops: CDR1 SEHNR, CDR2 FQNEAQ (reference sequence). The CDR3 runs to 15 residues. The CDR3 DNA reads TGTGCCAGCAGCCCCCTCCCCCGGGAGAACACTGAAGCTTTCTTT. Amino acids: CASSPLPRENTEAFF.

The chain recombines TRBV4-2 with TRBJ2-6; D gene unclear. The V and J ends lost 1 base and 0 bases respectively, with 10 bases between them. The germline V gene has CDR1 LGHNA and CDR2 YNFKEQ. This CDR3 has 17 amino acids. The CDR3 DNA is TGTGCCAGCAGCCAAGTTATAACAGACTCTGGGGCCAACGTCCTGACTTTC. Its protein is CASSQVITDSGANVLTF.